Shown below are 25 T cell receptor beta chains from a single sample sequenced in a study of control samples from healthy donors and cancer patients. Using immunoSEQ multiplex PCR, the repertoire was profiled, and TCRdb retains in-frame clones only, with some absent. The repertoire holds about 83,000 clones, with around 92% as singletons. The sequenced material came from blood. These receptors came from a man between 50 and 59 years old in good health.

The chain employs TRBV11-1 and TRBJ1-2; 7 bases fit TRBD1. CDR1 SGHAT and CDR2 FQDESV come from the germline V gene (reference sequence). The CDR3 totals 15 residues. V lost 2 bases, J lost 6 bases, and 9 bases stayed unmatched. The CDR3 coding sequence is TGTGCCAGCAGCTTAACCGCAGGGGGGAAGGATGGCTACACCTTC. Translating gives CASSLTAGGKDGYTF.

The V and J genes are TRBV3-1 (or the pseudogene TRBV3-2) and TRBJ2-3; D not resolved. Trimming removed 0 bases from V and 4 bases from J, with 14 bases in between. The CDR3 runs to 16 residues. The germline CDR1 and CDR2 sequences are LGHDT and YNNKEL (reference sequence). CDR3 DNA sequence: TGTGCCAGCAGCCAAGAAGTAGGCAGGCGCCCAGATACGCAGTATTTT. It codes for CASSQEVGRRPDTQYF.

The chain recombines TRBV7-9 with TRBJ2-3; tentative D call: TRBD2 (6 bases). Between the trimmed V and J ends, which lost 3 bases and 7 bases, there was a span of 17 bases. This CDR3 comprises 15 residues. Germline loops: CDR1 SEHNR, CDR2 FQNEAQ (reference sequence). The CDR3 DNA is TGTGCCAGCAGCTTTGGGGGGTCGGCGGTATATACGCAGTATTTT. It yields the protein CASSFGGSAVYTQYF.

As for this clone: A junction boundary mismatches the germline segment, possibly from a read error. The chain uses TRBV6-1 and TRBJ1-5; D is perhaps TRBD1 (5 bases). The CDR3 totals 13 residues. Germline CDR1 reads MNHNS; CDR2 reads SASEGT. The CDR3 loop is CASGEGWVQPQHF. Here the CDR3 DNA reads TGTGCCAGCGGTGAGGGGTGGGTACAGCCCCAGCATTTT.

The chain carries TRBV4-1 and TRBJ1-5; D is uncertain. The germline V and J ends were trimmed by 1 base and 4 bases, with 17 bases remaining between them. The CDR3 sequence is 17 residues long. From germline, CDR1 is MGHRA and CDR2 YSYEKL. CDR3 sequence reads: CASSQGRTWDPNQPQHF. For the CDR3, the DNA is TGCGCCAGCAGCCAAGGACGTACGTGGGATCCGAATCAGCCCCAGCATTTT.

CDR3 loop: CASSQGEYYGYTF. Written as DNA, the CDR3 is TGTGCCAGCAGCCAAGGGGAGTACTATGGCTACACCTTC. The genes are TRBV3-1 (or the pseudogene TRBV3-2) and TRBJ1-2; D remains unclear. V was clipped by 1 base and J by 3 bases, with 6 bases between them. The germline V gene has CDR1 LGHDT and CDR2 YNNKEL (reference sequence). CDR3 length: 13 amino acids.

A note on this clone: Mismatch with germline at one junction end may stem from a read error. CDR3 in DNA: TGCTGTGCTAGTAGGGGTGCTGGGGGGTTCTCCTACGAGCAGTACTTC. Residues: CCASRGAGGFSYEQYF. V usage is TRBV20-1 and J usage is TRBJ2-7; possibly TRBD2 for D (6 bases). Germline V gene sequence: CDR1 DFQATT, CDR2 SNEGSKA (reference sequence). This CDR3 contains 16 residues.

This chain uses TRBV29-1 with TRBJ1-1; perhaps TRBD1 as D (6 bases). Trimming removed 5 bases at V and 4 bases at J, with 14 bases between. Germline loops: CDR1 SQVTM, CDR2 ANQGSEA. The CDR3 totals 13 residues. CDR3 residues: CSVTGTRGTEAFF. DNA for the CDR3: TGCAGCGTTACCGGGACAAGGGGCACTGAAGCTTTCTTT.

The rearrangement links TRBV6-5 to TRBJ1-1; D uncertain. There are 15 residues in the CDR3. V was pared by 0 bases and J by 1 base, with 9 bases between. Germline loops: CDR1 MNHEY, CDR2 SVGAGI. CDR3 in DNA: TGTGCCAGCAGTTACTCGAGTACGAGGAACACTGAAGCTTTCTTT. Its protein is CASSYSSTRNTEAFF.

The chain joins TRBV23-1 to TRBJ1-5; D gene ambiguous. TRBV23-1 is reported as an ORF; its role is uncertain. Trimming took 1 base from V and 10 from J, leaving 17 bases between them. The length of the CDR3 is 15 residues. CDR3 loop: CASSQYSPDCLPQHF. DNA of the CDR3: TGCGCCAGCAGTCAATATTCCCCGGACTGTCTCCCCCAGCATTTT.

V gene TRBV5-1 combines with J gene TRBJ2-6; weak D call: TRBD1 (6 bases). Trimming left V 4 bases short and J 0 bases short, with 14 bases between. The CDR3 totals 17 residues. The germline V gene encodes CDR1 SGHRS and CDR2 YFSETQ. As DNA, the CDR3 is TGCGCCAGCAGCCCCAGGGGAATTAGCTCTGGGGCCAACGTCCTGACTTTC. Its protein product is CASSPRGISSGANVLTF. Full variable domain (outside the CDR3, taken from reference TRBV5-1 and TRBJ2-6): KAGVTQTPRYLIKTRGQQVTLSCSPISGHRSVSWYQQTPGQGLQFLFEYFSETQRNKGNFPGRFSGRQFSNSRSEMNVSTLELGDSALYLCASSPRGISSGANVLTFGAGSRLTVL.

The CDR3, as DNA: TGTGCCAGCTCCCAAAATACAGGGAGGGACGAGCAGTACTTC. Protein product: CASSQNTGRDEQYF. V gene TRBV18 combines with J gene TRBJ2-7; D is possibly TRBD2 (7 bases). Germline V gene sequence: CDR1 KGHSH, CDR2 LQKENI. Trimming took 6 bases from V and 5 from J, leaving 17 bases between them. This CDR3 spans 14 amino acids.

The J gene is TRBJ2-7, the V gene TRBV7-8; the match to TRBD1 covers 7 bases. V was clipped by 2 bases and J by 6 bases; unmatched bases: 10. Per germline, CDR1 SGHVS and CDR2 FQNEAQ. The CDR3 has 15 amino acids. The DNA of the CDR3 is TGTGCCAGCAGCTTACTACGGACAGGTTGGGTCGAGCAGTACTTC. It specifies CASSLLRTGWVEQYF.

The CDR3 sequence: CASSQNTGGYGYTF. The CDR3 DNA follows: TGTGCCAGCAGCCAAAATACAGGGGGCTATGGCTACACCTTC. J is TRBJ1-2 and V is TRBV9, with TRBD1 identical over 8 bases. Germline V gives CDR1 SGDLS, CDR2 YYNGEE. This CDR3 region has 14 residues. With V trimmed by 4 bases and J by 4 bases, 6 bases remained unmatched. The full variable domain, rest sourced from reference TRBV9 and TRBJ1-2, is DSGVTQTPKHLITATGQRVTLRCSPRSGDLSVYWYQQSLDQGLQFLIQYYNGEERAKGNILERFSAQQFPDLHSELNLSSLELGDSALYFCASSQNTGGYGYTFGSGTRLTVV.

The chain links TRBV6-5 to TRBJ1-4; 9 bases align to TRBD1. The CDR3 extends over 14 amino acids. V trimming: 6 bases; J trimming: 8 bases; junction bases outside the gene matches: 7. CDR1 and CDR2 from the germline V gene are MNHEY and SVGAGI. CDR3 sequence reads: CASRGQGTKEKLFF. Written as DNA, the CDR3 is TGTGCCAGCAGAGGACAGGGGACCAAAGAAAAACTGTTTTTT.

This chain joins TRBV15 and TRBJ2-2; 12 nucleotides align to TRBD1. J gave up 7 bases and V 3 bases, and 6 bases lay outside the gene matches. Germline V gives CDR1 LNHNV, CDR2 YYDKDF (reference sequence). The CDR3 loop spans 16 amino acids. The chain's CDR3 is CATSSGGQGAHGELFF. The CDR3 nucleotides read TGTGCCACCAGCAGTGGGGGACAGGGGGCTCACGGGGAGCTGTTTTTT.

The CDR3: CASSPLGRGRNTIYF. DNA of the CDR3: TGTGCCAGCAGTCCTCTGGGCAGGGGGCGAAACACCATATATTTT. This chain uses TRBV6-6 with TRBJ1-3, with 8 bases matching TRBD1. The V gene end was trimmed by 5 bases and the J gene end by 5 bases; junction bases not matched to a gene: 8. The CDR3 covers 15 residues. Germline assignment: CDR1 MNHNY and CDR2 SVGAGI (reference sequence).

This chain connects TRBV5-4 to TRBJ1-2, with D possibly matching TRBD1 (6 bases). The CDR3 covers 13 residues. The germline CDR1 and CDR2 sequences are SGHNT and YYREEE (reference sequence). V shed 2 bases and J shed 7 bases, with 12 bases lying between them. For the CDR3, the DNA is TGTGCCAGCAGCTTAGGGGGGGCCGGTGGCTACACCTTC. This gives the protein CASSLGGAGGYTF. Full variable domain (rest looked up from reference TRBV5-4 and TRBJ1-2): ETGVTQSPTHLIKTRGQQVTLRCSSQSGHNTVSWYQQALGQGPQFIFQYYREEENGRGNFPPRFSGLQFPNYSSELNVNALELDDSALYLCASSLGGAGGYTFGSGTRLTVV.

The chain has TRBV18 and TRBJ1-2, with TRBD1 identical over 7 bases. Germline V CDR1 and CDR2: KGHSH, LQKENI. This CDR3 comprises 13 residues. Trimming cost V 3 bases and J 6 bases; bases outside gene matches: 4. The chain's CDR3 is CASSPDRPDGYTF. CDR3 nucleotide sequence: TGTGCCAGCTCACCGGACAGGCCGGATGGCTACACCTTC.

The gene calls are TRBV18 and TRBJ2-5; D not resolved. This CDR3 spans 12 amino acids. Trimming shortened V by 2 bases and J by 1 base, and 2 bases separated the two germline ends. From germline, CDR1 is KGHSH and CDR2 LQKENI. The CDR3 DNA is TGTGCCAGCTCACCATCCCAAGAGACCCAGTACTTC. Translation: CASSPSQETQYF. Variable domain in full (rest from reference TRBV18 and TRBJ2-5): NAGVMQNPRHLVRRRGQEARLRCSPMKGHSHVYWYRQLPEEGLKFMVYLQKENIIDESGMPKERFSAEFPKEGPSILRIQQVVRGDSAAYFCASSPSQETQYFGPGTRLLVL.

This sequence joins TRBV7-7 and TRBJ1-1; the D gene is possibly TRBD1 (5 bases). The V end lost 4 bases, the J end lost 0 bases, and 15 bases lay between the germline ends. Germline lookup yields CDR1 SSHAT and CDR2 FNYEAQ (reference sequence). This CDR3 has 16 residues. For the CDR3, the DNA is TGTGCCAGCAGCTCAAGCGGGGGTTCCATGAACACTGAAGCTTTCTTT. This encodes CASSSSGGSMNTEAFF. The whole variable domain, remainder taken from reference TRBV7-7 and TRBJ1-1, is GAGVSQSPRYKVTKRGQDVTLRCDPISSHATLYWYQQALGQGPEFLTYFNYEAQPDKSGLPSDRFSAERPEGSISTLTIQRTEQRDSAMYRCASSSSGGSMNTEAFFGQGTRLTVV.

J is TRBJ1-6 and V is TRBV2; TRBD1 aligns across 7 bases. The J segment lost 6 bases and the V segment lost 3 bases, leaving 8 bases of the junction unmatched. The CDR3 sequence is 16 residues long. CDR1 and CDR2 (germline): SNHLY, FYNNEI. The CDR3 bases are TGTGCCAGCAGTGAGAGGAGGGGGCAAGTTAATTCACCCCTCCACTTT. It is translated as CASSERRGQVNSPLHF.

The chain carries TRBV6-5 and TRBJ1-1; no definite D call. V lost 6 bases, J lost 1 base, and 12 bases lay in between. The CDR3 runs to 14 residues. The V gene's germline CDR1 is MNHEY and CDR2 SVGAGI. CDR3 amino acids: CASRRTGRNTEAFF. In DNA, the CDR3 is TGTGCCAGCAGGCGAACCGGGAGGAACACTGAAGCTTTCTTT.

This clone was observed once. The chain recombines TRBV2 with TRBJ2-1, with TRBD2 matching over 10 bases. The V and J ends lost 6 bases and 12 bases, in that order; junction bases with no gene match: 8. The CDR3 is 13 residues long. Germline V lookup: CDR1 SNHLY, CDR2 FYNNEI. The CDR3 loop is CASSPTSGVAQFF. As DNA, the CDR3 is TGTGCCAGCAGCCCTACTAGCGGGGTGGCGCAGTTCTTC.

The chain carries TRBV6-5 and TRBJ2-7; D tentatively fits TRBD1 or TRBD2 (6 bases each). Germline V gene sequence: CDR1 MNHEY, CDR2 SVGAGI. This CDR3 region has 13 residues. V gave up 5 bases and J gave up 6 bases, with 14 bases separating them. CDR3 sequence: CASSLGGMVEQYF. The CDR3 DNA sequence: TGTGCCAGCAGTCTGGGGGGCATGGTCGAGCAGTACTTC.